This is a list of T cell receptor beta chains from one sample in a study of cytomegalovirus exposure and HLA in healthy donors. The table came from immunoSEQ multiplex PCR; TCRdb's copy has only in-frame clones and leaves some out. The data contain 90,000 to 120,000 clones, less than 85% of them singletons. Sample: PBMCs. These receptors were collected from a young man in good health and CMV-seronegative. The CDR3 runs from the conserved cysteine through the conserved F or W. Some rows mark clone size as missing; the rest say once, few, many or name a class of expanded clone.

TRBV5-1	TRBJ2-7	-	CASSLSSRGRELNEQYF
TRBV19	TRBJ2-7	-	CASTLRGGSGEQYF
TRBV7-3	TRBJ2-1	-	CASSLRRGEYNEQFF
TRBV6-5	TRBJ2-3	-	CASSYSKGGVPHTQYF
TRBV6-5	TRBJ2-7	-	CASGSGGGTYEQYF
TRBV5-1	TRBJ1-1	few	CASSHGTGGTEAFF
TRBV2	-	-	CASTLTGTSYEQYF
TRBV7-9	TRBJ2-7	-	CASSPGQGAREQYF
TRBV2	TRBJ2-5	once	CASSEAAAGGQETQYF
TRBV6-6	TRBJ1-3	-	CASTKTGQTGNTIYF
TRBV4-2	TRBJ1-2	-	CASSEDRGQIYGYTF
TRBV7-9	TRBJ2-7	-	CSSSLGGLQGEQYF
TRBV7-2	TRBJ2-7	-	CASSLAPTYEQYF
TRBV27	TRBJ2-2	-	CASSSGGLGTGELFF
TRBV7-9	TRBJ1-2	-	CASSTTGTGIYLRSYTF
TRBV11-2	TRBJ1-3	-	CASSPQGSSGNTIYF
TRBV7-9	TRBJ2-2	-	CASGGGTGELFF
TRBV7-2	TRBJ1-2	-	CASSPRTGGNYGYTF
TRBV10-3	TRBJ2-3	-	CAIGGGRTDTQYF
TRBV6-5	TRBJ2-1	-	CASSYSRLVEQFF
TRBV6-4	TRBJ2-6	-	CASSDSGPSQPSSSGANVLTF
TRBV6-1	TRBJ1-5	few	CASRDGGENQPQHF
TRBV5-1	TRBJ1-1	once	CASSLGEGDTLSTEAFF
TRBV4-1	TRBJ2-3	-	CASSQDLLAGGPTDTQYF
TRBV10-1	TRBJ1-1	-	CASSETQGSLNTEAFF
TRBV7-9	TRBJ2-2	once	CATQGNTGELFF
TRBV5-6	TRBJ2-7	-	CASSLTGAREQYF
TRBV9	TRBJ1-1	-	CASSVVQGARNTEAFF
TRBV7-9	TRBJ2-5	-	CSSSGPGATSRETQYF
TRBV7-9	TRBJ1-4	-	CASSDDRYLNEKLFF
TRBV9	TRBJ2-3	-	CASSVMGGAPDTQYF
TRBV5-1	TRBJ2-7	-	CASSRTGQGADEQYF
TRBV28	TRBJ1-2	-	CASSLERGGYGYPF
TRBV4-3	TRBJ2-7	-	CASSQGRDRAYEQYF
TRBV13	TRBJ2-7	-	CASRQGVSLLEQYF
TRBV14	TRBJ1-2	-	CASSQVGQGNGYTF
TRBV29-1	TRBJ2-7	-	CSVSADSYEQYF
TRBV11-2	TRBJ2-7	-	CASSLDLASGGARYEQYF
TRBV5-1	TRBJ1-2	-	CASSLRTDVGGYTF
TRBV10-3	TRBJ1-2	few	CAISEGQRNYGYTF
TRBV28	TRBJ2-7	-	CASRYGLANYEQYF
TRBV7-6	TRBJ1-6	-	CASSPQVGGKSSYNSPLHF
TRBV5-5	TRBJ1-4	few	CASSRPGATNEKLFF
TRBV7-9	TRBJ2-1	-	CASLSEGIYNEQFF
TRBV7-2	TRBJ2-4	-	CASSLDGGAANIQYF
TRBV7-7	TRBJ2-3	-	CASSRGWAPTDTQYF